The sequence of this T cell receptor (beta chain) was determined in a study of CD8+ T cells in alopecia areata. Study results and limitations: Mice showed clearer TCR sharing than patients did, a gap that was possibly HLA-related.

The germline gives CDR1 SEHNR, CDR2 FQNEAQ (reference sequence). Trimming left V 3 bases short and J 2 bases short, with 14 bases between. There are 15 residues in the CDR3. Following RNA extraction, reverse transcription yielded cDNA that acted as the sequencing template. This table comes from immunoSEQ multiplex PCR, and its TCRdb copy is limited to in-frame clones, with some not included. This sample has 23,000 or so clones; approximately 52% occur once, and the top ten carry 31%. It was from alopecia areata patients that lesional scalp punch biopsies and peripheral blood were collected. Of note for this clone: Its specificity is not known.

The sequenced material came from NKG2D-high CD8+ T cells sorted from blood. This chain uses TRBV7-9 with TRBJ2-7; TRBD2 might be the D (5 bases). This TCR was recovered from a human donor with alopecia areata. The CDR3 region has the DNA TGTGCCAGCAGCTTGAGCGGCAGCATCGCCTACGAGCAGTACTTC. Protein: CASSLSGSIAYEQYF.